This record covers a single TCR beta chain. The CDR3 runs to 14 residues. Germline CDR1 reads MNHNS; CDR2 reads SASEGT. The record originates from a study of shared clonotypes between healthy human individuals. Clones were read by immunoSEQ multiplex PCR, and TCRdb kept only the in-frame ones, dropping some. The sample records some 490,000 clones, around 73% being singletons. Source material: PBMCs. The chain is built from TRBV6-1 and TRBJ2-5; TRBD2 aligns across 10 bases. The end of the DNA fits TRBJ2-7 better, so the J call may be wrong. The receptor comes from a woman between 35 and 50 years old in good health. Some clones in this sample may be carry-over from other donors' samples. CDR3 bases: TGTGCCAGCAGTGCCAGCGGGAGGGCCGACGAGCAGTACTTC. This sequence encodes CASSASGRADEQYF.